The rows below give T cell receptor beta chains drawn from one sample of a study of T cells in Graves' hyperthyroidism and ophthalmopathy. One entry per CDR3 protein, called by TCRdb with MiXCR from the multiplex PCR reads. The sample lists 650,000 to 850,000 distinct CDR3 sequences, around 20% seen once, with about a sixth in the top ten. Sequencing input: blood. All receptors derive from a woman aged 45-60 years with Graves' hyperthyroidism that later progressed to Graves' ophthalmopathy. Each CDR3 is given with its conserved first and last residue. Each record gives: D gene, V gene, J gene, clone size, CDR3 protein, CDR3 DNA. D genes are given only for firm matches. Clone size is given for some rows only: seen once, a few or many times, or a class if the clone is expanded.

NA,TRBV9,TRBJ2-5,many,CASSVGPGDSETQYF,TGTGCCAGCAGCGTCGGTCCGGGGGACTCGGAGACCCAGTACTTC
NA,TRBV10-3,TRBJ2-5,few,CAIRGPDQETQYF,TGTGCCATCAGAGGGCCGGACCAAGAGACCCAGTACTTC
NA,TRBV13,TRBJ1-2,few,CASSFGTETLYGYTF,TGTGCCAGCAGCTTCGGGACCGAGACCCTCTATGGCTACACCTTC
TRBD1,TRBV6-2/TRBV6-3,TRBJ2-7,many,CASSTTGREQYF,TGTGCCAGCAGTACGACAGGGCGGGAGCAGTACTTC
NA,TRBV4-1,TRBJ2-5,NA,CASSQVPSRSQETQYF,TGCGCCAGCAGCCAAGTCCCCAGTAGATCACAAGAGACCCAGTACTTC
NA,TRBV20-1,TRBJ1-2,NA,CSASTPNYGYTF,TGCAGTGCTAGCACACCTAACTATGGCTACACCTTC
NA,TRBV11-2,TRBJ1-4,many,CASSLLGTTNEKLFF,TGTGCCAGCAGCTTACTTGGAACAACTAATGAAAAACTGTTTTTT
TRBD1,TRBV2,TRBJ1-4,NA,CASSSGQGLEKLFF,TGTGCCAGCTCATCCGGACAGGGGCTGGAAAAACTGTTTTTT
TRBD1,TRBV5-1,TRBJ2-3,many,CASGRQGATPRLTDTQYF,TGCGCCAGCGGGAGACAGGGGGCGACTCCCCGACTCACAGATACGCAGTATTTT
NA,TRBV6-1,TRBJ2-5,many,CASTGGAGRMETQYF,TGTGCCAGCACTGGTGGCGCGGGACGAATGGAGACCCAGTACTTC
TRBD1,TRBV4-1,TRBJ2-7,few,CASSQEVSGGTYEQYF,TGCGCCAGCAGCCAAGAGGTGTCAGGGGGTACCTACGAGCAGTACTTC
NA,TRBV18,TRBJ2-5,few,CASSQVGEETQYF,TGTGCCAGCTCACAGGTGGGGGAAGAGACCCAGTACTTC
NA,TRBV18,TRBJ1-6,many,CASSPPEVQSPLHF,TGTGCCAGCTCACCACCGGAGGTTCAATCACCCCTCCACTTT
NA,TRBV3-1,TRBJ1-3,many,CASSQHRDSTGNTIYF,TGTGCCAGCAGCCAACACAGGGACTCTACTGGAAACACCATATATTTT
NA,TRBV6-1,TRBJ2-7,many,CASSPRRGPVAYEQYF,TGTGCCAGCAGTCCCCGGCGGGGTCCGGTTGCGTACGAGCAGTACTTC
NA,TRBV20-1,TRBJ1-2,NA,CSAPRKRYGYTF,TGCAGTGCTCCCCGGAAACGGTATGGCTACACCTTC
NA,TRBV18,TRBJ1-4,NA,CASSRTAGDEKLFF,TGTGCCAGCTCACGGACGGCGGGCGATGAAAAACTGTTTTTT
NA,TRBV15,TRBJ1-5,NA,CATSRDMGDEQPQHF,TGTGCCACCAGCAGGGACATGGGGGACGAACAGCCCCAGCATTTT
TRBD2,TRBV2,TRBJ2-2,many,CAISGGPYGVQNTGELFF,TGTGCCATCTCGGGGGGGCCTTATGGTGTTCAGAACACCGGGGAGCTGTTTTTT
TRBD1,TRBV6-2/TRBV6-3,TRBJ2-1,NA,CASSISTGVNEQFF,TGTGCCAGCAGTATATCCACAGGGGTCAATGAGCAGTTCTTC
NA,TRBV3-1,TRBJ2-2,many,CASSTGTHTGELFF,TGTGCCAGCAGCACCGGGACACACACCGGGGAGCTGTTTTTT
NA,TRBV3-1,TRBJ2-7,many,CASSQVFNEQYF,TGTGCCAGCAGCCAAGTCTTCAACGAGCAGTACTTC
TRBD1,TRBV3-1,TRBJ1-2,NA,CASSQDSQGGYTF,TGTGCCAGCAGCCAGGATTCACAGGGGGGCTACACCTTC
TRBD2,TRBV14,TRBJ2-3,many,CASSHSGGVGHTQYF,TGTGCCAGCAGCCATAGCGGGGGAGTCGGCCATACGCAGTATTTT
NA,TRBV12-5,TRBJ1-3,few,CASGLSRLSRTDSSGNTIYF,TGTGCTAGTGGTTTGTCCCGCCTTTCGCGGACCGATTCCTCTGGAAACACCATATATTTT
TRBD1,TRBV12-3/TRBV12-4,TRBJ1-4,few,CASTPTGSNEKLFF,TGTGCCAGCACACCGACAGGGTCTAATGAAAAACTGTTTTTT
TRBD1,TRBV19,TRBJ2-7,NA,CASSISVGQNYEQYF,TGTGCCAGTAGTATAAGTGTGGGACAGAACTACGAGCAGTACTTC
NA,TRBV12-3/TRBV12-4,TRBJ2-5,NA,CASGSSSGLGETQYF,TGTGCCAGCGGGTCTTCTAGTGGTCTGGGAGAGACCCAGTACTTC
TRBD1,TRBV20-1,TRBJ2-1,NA,CSARGKNRGNEQFF,TGCAGTGCTAGAGGAAAGAACAGGGGTAATGAGCAGTTCTTC
TRBD1,TRBV27,TRBJ2-3,NA,CASSDGTGATDTQYF,TGTGCCAGCAGTGATGGGACAGGGGCCACAGATACGCAGTATTTT
TRBD1,TRBV6-1,TRBJ2-2,NA,CASSYPTGGNYAGELFF,TGTGCCAGCAGTTATCCGACAGGGGGTAATTACGCCGGGGAGCTGTTTTTT
NA,TRBV5-5,TRBJ2-7,many,CASSLRTWTDFYEQYF,TGTGCCAGCAGTTTGCGGACTTGGACAGACTTCTACGAGCAGTACTTC
NA,TRBV6-1,TRBJ2-4,few,CASSSGVGRTLAKNIQYF,TGTGCCAGCAGTTCCGGAGTGGGGAGAACTCTAGCCAAAAACATTCAGTACTTC
TRBD1,TRBV14,TRBJ2-7,many,CASSQDRAVAYEQYF,TGTGCCAGCAGCCAGGACAGGGCTGTGGCCTACGAGCAGTACTTC
TRBD1,TRBV11-1,TRBJ1-2,many,CASSFRRGTGNGYTF,TGTGCCAGCAGCTTTCGACGCGGGACAGGGAACGGCTACACCTTC
NA,TRBV5-1,TRBJ2-5,NA,CASSTGQGGTQYF,TGCGCCAGCAGCACGGGCCAGGGGGGGACCCAGTACTTC
TRBD2,TRBV4-1,TRBJ2-5,NA,CASSQEGTSGTQYF,TGCGCCAGCAGCCAAGAAGGGACTAGCGGGACCCAGTACTTC
NA,TRBV7-9,TRBJ2-2,few,CASSKITGELFF,TGTGCCAGCAGCAAAATCACCGGGGAGCTGTTTTTT
TRBD1,TRBV29-1,TRBJ1-1,few,CSAGQSQNTEAFF,TGCAGCGCGGGACAGTCACAGAACACTGAAGCTTTCTTT
NA,TRBV7-9,TRBJ1-2,NA,CASSLASGSFNYGYTF,TGTGCCAGCAGCTTAGCCTCCGGCAGCTTTAACTATGGCTACACCTTC